The subject of this entry is one T cell receptor (beta chain). With each sample, at least 6 micrograms of total RNA were extracted. This sample is part of a study of blood T cells in healthy people across ages. A sample-barcoded 5' primer and a J-beta primer mix were used in a second PCR of roughly 7 to 11 cycles. TCRdb re-derived calls from the 5' RACE reads in MiXCR, one entry per CDR3 protein. The top ten hold under 25% of the sample, which has 1,800,000 or so distinct CDR3 sequences, around 40% seen once. The CDR3 consists of 13 residues. Germline V gives CDR1 KGHDR, CDR2 SFDVKD. V lost 3 bases to trimming and J lost 8 bases, with 9 bases between them.

The V and J genes are TRBV24-1 and TRBJ1-4, with D possibly TRBD1 on 5 matching bases. The clonotype originates from a human donor in good health. The sample comprised blood. CDR3 region: CATSDGASEKLFF. CDR3 DNA sequence: TGTGCCACCAGTGATGGGGCATCCGAAAAACTGTTTTTT.